What follows are 18 T cell receptor beta chains derived from one specimen sequenced in a study of radiotherapy plus CTLA-4 blockade in lung cancer. TCRdb's table, derived via immunoSEQ multiplex PCR, lists solely in-frame clones and lacks some. The sample has about 86,000 clones, around four fifths seen once. This material consisted of peripheral blood, taken from a patient treated with radiotherapy plus ipilimumab. Every receptor here comes from a human donor with non-small cell lung cancer who had stable disease on radiotherapy plus ipilimumab.

This clone was observed a single time. DNA for the CDR3: TGCGCCAGCAGCTTGGATGGCAGGGAGTACTATGGCTACACCTTC. Protein product: CASSLDGREYYGYTF. This chain connects TRBV5-1 to TRBJ1-2; possibly TRBD1 for D (5 bases). The CDR3 is made up of 15 amino acids. Trimming removed 0 bases from V and 3 bases from J, with 12 bases in between. The germline V gene has CDR1 SGHRS and CDR2 YFSETQ.

The V gene is TRBV7-9, the J gene TRBJ2-1, with D perhaps matching TRBD1 or TRBD2 (5 bases each). This CDR3 is built from 13 residues. Trimming shortened V by 8 bases and J by 9 bases, and 17 bases separated the two germline ends. Germline V lookup: CDR1 SEHNR, CDR2 FQNEAQ (reference sequence). DNA for the CDR3: TGTGCCAGCGGACAATTTAGCGAAGGTGAGCAGTTCTTC. Translation gives CASGQFSEGEQFF.

The chain uses TRBV19 and TRBJ1-2, with D possibly TRBD1 on 5 matching bases. The CDR3 loop spans 13 amino acids. Germline CDR1 and CDR2: LNHDA and SQIVND (reference sequence). V lost 4 bases to trimming and J lost 1 base, with 7 bases between them. The CDR3, as DNA: TGTGCCAGTAGTAGAGGGGATAACTATGGCTACACCTTC. It is translated as CASSRGDNYGYTF.

In nucleotides, the CDR3 is TGCGCCAGCAGCTTGGAAGGGGGACTGGTCACTGAAGCTTTCTTT. Translated, it gives CASSLEGGLVTEAFF. The gene calls are TRBV5-1 and TRBJ1-1, with D possibly being TRBD1 (6 bases). V dropped 0 bases and J dropped 4 bases, with 13 bases sitting between them. The CDR3 runs to 15 residues. Germline lookup yields CDR1 SGHRS and CDR2 YFSETQ.

V and J are TRBV7-2 and TRBJ1-1; D is perhaps TRBD1 (6 bases). The V end was cut by 1 base, the J end by 11 bases, with 8 bases between. The germline gives CDR1 SGHTA, CDR2 FQGNSA. The CDR3 contains 11 residues. The CDR3 here is CASSLDRVAFF. The CDR3 DNA reads TGTGCCAGCAGCTTAGACAGGGTGGCTTTCTTT.

Comments on this clone: Other nucleotide sequences in the sample specify the same CDR3. J is TRBJ1-3 and V is TRBV5-8, with D uncertain. This CDR3 has 14 residues. Between the trimmed V and J ends, which lost 0 bases and 4 bases, there was a span of 8 bases. CDR1 and CDR2 (germline): SGHTS, YDEGEE. The CDR3 loop reads CASSLETPGNTIYF. In DNA form, the CDR3 reads TGTGCCAGCAGCTTGGAGACTCCCGGAAACACCATATATTTT.

The gene calls are TRBV7-3 and TRBJ1-1, with 9 bases that match TRBD1. The CDR3 is 18 amino acids. Germline V lookup: CDR1 SGHTA, CDR2 FQGTGA. The V and J ends lost 2 bases and 0 bases, in that order; junction bases with no gene match: 10. CDR3 DNA sequence: TGTGCCAGCAGCTTACGTGCGGGGACAGGGAAATTGAACACTGAAGCTTTCTTT. Protein sequence: CASSLRAGTGKLNTEAFF.

This clone was counted only a few times. The chain links TRBV7-9 to TRBJ1-6; D might be TRBD1 (5 bases). CDR3 length equals 13 residues. Trimming removed 7 bases at V and 5 bases at J, with 9 bases between. CDR1 SEHNR and CDR2 FQNEAQ come from the germline V gene (reference sequence). Here the CDR3 DNA reads TGTGCCAGCATGGCCAGGGATAATTCACCCCTCCACTTT. It encodes CASMARDNSPLHF.

This rearrangement joins TRBV5-1 to TRBJ2-7; the D gene is possibly TRBD1 (5 bases). Trimming removed 0 bases at V and 3 bases at J, with 10 bases between. The CDR3 has 14 residues. Germline CDR1 SGHRS, CDR2 YFSETQ. The CDR3 DNA is TGCGCCAGCAGCTTGGGACAGCCCGACTACGAGCAGTACTTC. This sequence encodes CASSLGQPDYEQYF.

This sequence joins TRBV6-1 and TRBJ1-1, with unresolved D. The V gene's germline CDR1 is MNHNS and CDR2 SASEGT. CDR3 length: 14 residues. V shed 3 bases and J shed 1 base, with 9 bases lying between them. DNA for the CDR3: TGTGCCAGCAGTGAGGGCTGGGGGAACACTGAAGCTTTCTTT. Translating it yields CASSEGWGNTEAFF.

A single count supports this clone. The chain employs TRBV7-8 and TRBJ2-5; 7 positions agree with TRBD1. Germline CDR1 and CDR2: SGHVS and FQNEAQ. V was pared by 1 base and J by 5 bases, with 4 bases of the junction left unmatched. The CDR3 is 14 amino acids. For the CDR3, the DNA is TGTGCCAGCAGCTTAGGCACAGGGGTGGAGACCCAGTACTTC. This gives the protein CASSLGTGVETQYF.

The chain uses TRBV5-1 and TRBJ2-5, with D perhaps TRBD1 (6 bases). V dropped 5 bases and J dropped 0 bases, with 11 bases sitting between them. Germline V gene sequence: CDR1 SGHRS, CDR2 YFSETQ. CDR3 length: 14 residues. The CDR3 is CASSPTGNQETQYF. The CDR3 DNA reads as TGCGCCAGCAGTCCTACAGGGAACCAAGAGACCCAGTACTTC.

The chain carries TRBV5-1 and TRBJ1-4; the D is unclear. The ends were cut back, 4 bases at V and 5 bases at J, with 18 bases in the middle. The length of the CDR3 is 16 residues. The germline V gene encodes CDR1 SGHRS and CDR2 YFSETQ. The CDR3 DNA sequence: TGCGCCAGCAGCCTGTCTCGCGAGTTCCGAAATGAAAAACTGTTTTTT. Its protein product is CASSLSREFRNEKLFF.

This clone has a handful of counts. This chain links TRBV5-6 with TRBJ2-3; D is unclear. Germline lookup yields CDR1 SGHDT and CDR2 YYEEEE. Trimming took 0 bases from V and 1 from J, leaving 15 bases between them. This CDR3 is 17 amino acids long. CDR3 nucleotides: TGTGCCAGCAGCTTGGTTGGTGTTGTGGTGGGCACAGATACGCAGTATTTT. Its protein is CASSLVGVVVGTDTQYF.

This clone was seen once. V usage is TRBV6-1 and J usage is TRBJ2-1; D gene ambiguous. The CDR3 is 12 amino acids. Germline V lookup: CDR1 MNHNS, CDR2 SASEGT. V gave up 1 base and J gave up 12 bases, with 10 bases separating them. The CDR3 sequence: CASSEGSDRQFF. As DNA, the CDR3 is TGTGCCAGCAGTGAAGGGAGCGATAGGCAGTTCTTC.

The chain links TRBV29-1 to TRBJ2-7, with 7 nucleotides matching TRBD2. The CDR3 is made up of 13 amino acids. The V gene's germline CDR1 is SQVTM and CDR2 ANQGSEA. Losses at the gene ends were 4 bases for V and 6 bases for J; bases not matched to a gene: 9. In DNA, the CDR3 is TGCAGCGTTGTTCTCCGAGCGGGATCCGAGCAGTACTTC. Translated, it gives CSVVLRAGSEQYF.

A single count supports this clone. The chain joins TRBV6-5 to TRBJ2-1, with TRBD2 matching over 7 bases. CDR3 length: 14 residues. CDR1 MNHEY and CDR2 SVGAGI come from the germline V gene. V was clipped by 0 bases and J by 9 bases; unmatched bases: 5. The CDR3 coding sequence is TGTGCCAGCAGTTACTCGCATGGGGGGGGTGAGCAGTTCTTC. Amino acids: CASSYSHGGGEQFF.

The genes are TRBV30 and TRBJ1-2; D not certain. CDR3 length: 12 residues. V was shortened by 1 base and J by 4 bases, with 7 bases between the two germline ends. Germline CDR1 is GTSNPN and CDR2 is SVGIG (reference sequence). CDR3 amino acids: CAWSEGSYGYTF. CDR3 bases: TGTGCCTGGAGTGAAGGCTCCTATGGCTACACCTTC.